Presented here are 32 T cell receptor beta chains from one specimen sequenced in a study of cytomegalovirus exposure and HLA in healthy donors. PCR primers comprised 60 Vbeta and 13 Jbeta primers. The assay was immunoSEQ multiplex PCR, and TCRdb's table has in-frame clones only and misses some. Here the sample spans approximately 160,000 clones, over 65% being singletons. Sequencing input: PBMCs. These receptor sequences come from a woman in her twenties or thirties in good health and CMV-seropositive.

This clone was seen more than once but under ten times. The chain combines TRBV14 with TRBJ2-5; 13 bases are a match to TRBD2. The CDR3 is made up of 16 amino acids. Germline assignment: CDR1 SGHDN and CDR2 FVKESK. The V and J ends lost 4 bases and 4 bases, in that order; junction bases with no gene match: 6. The CDR3 reads CASSPLAGGPSETQYF. CDR3 in DNA: TGTGCCAGCAGCCCACTAGCGGGAGGGCCGTCAGAGACCCAGTACTTC.

V usage is TRBV4-2 and J usage is TRBJ1-2; D is uncertain. The germline V gene has CDR1 LGHNA and CDR2 YNFKEQ. CDR3 length equals 12 residues. V was trimmed by 0 bases and J by 13 bases, leaving 12 bases between them. The CDR3 loop is CASSQDWSGITF. As DNA, the CDR3 is TGTGCCAGCAGCCAAGATTGGAGCGGTATCACCTTC.

V usage is TRBV6-6 and J usage is TRBJ1-5, with no clear D. V was clipped by 2 bases and J by 3 bases, with 8 bases between them. This CDR3 comprises 14 residues. The germline gives CDR1 MNHNY, CDR2 SVGAGI (reference sequence). CDR3 sequence (DNA): TGTGCCAGCAGTTACCGGTCATTCAATCAGCCCCAGCATTTT. It yields the protein CASSYRSFNQPQHF.

The chain recombines TRBV23-1 with TRBJ1-5; 7 bases are a match to TRBD1. TRBV23-1 is an open reading frame, and its role is uncertain. The V and J ends lost 8 bases and 2 bases, in that order; junction bases with no gene match: 12. The length of the CDR3 is 16 residues. CDR3 loop: CASSPDRQGGNQPQHF. The CDR3 DNA reads TGCGCCAGCTCCCCGGACAGGCAAGGGGGCAATCAGCCCCAGCATTTT.

The genes are TRBV7-2 and TRBJ2-7; 8 nucleotides agree with TRBD1. V dropped 5 bases and J dropped 5; count of bases not matched to a gene: 8. The germline CDR1 and CDR2 sequences are SGHTA and FQGNSA. The CDR3 sequence is 14 residues long. The CDR3 DNA is TGTGCCAGCAGCGTCCGCAGGGGGCGCGACGAGCAGTACTTC. Protein sequence: CASSVRRGRDEQYF.

Only one count was recorded for this clone. The rearrangement joins TRBV11-1 to TRBJ2-3; TRBD2 aligns across 7 bases. The trim removed 1 base at V and 10 bases at J, leaving 2 bases unmatched. In germline, CDR1 is SGHAT, CDR2 FQDESV (reference sequence). The CDR3 totals 12 residues. CDR3: CASSLGRESQYF. The CDR3 DNA reads TGTGCCAGCAGCTTAGGGCGGGAGTCGCAGTATTTT.

The chain couples TRBV2 to TRBJ2-5, with D uncertain. The CDR3 is 11 residues long. V was shortened by 7 bases and J by 5 bases, with 8 bases between the two germline ends. Looked up from germline, CDR1 is SNHLY and CDR2 is FYNNEI. The CDR3 bases are TGTGCCAGCAACTGGGCGGAGACCCAGTACTTC. Amino acids: CASNWAETQYF.

The J gene is TRBJ2-1, the V gene TRBV30; possible D gene TRBD2, 5 bases. The CDR3 totals 11 residues. In germline, CDR1 is GTSNPN, CDR2 SVGIG (reference sequence). Trimming shortened V by 1 base and J by 9 bases, and 7 bases separated the two germline ends. This chain's CDR3 is CAWSDRGEQFF. CDR3 nucleotide sequence: TGTGCCTGGAGTGACCGGGGTGAGCAGTTCTTC.

V is TRBV4-1 and J is TRBJ2-4; D not resolved. The CDR3 is made up of 18 amino acids. Trimming removed 1 base at V and 0 bases at J, with 16 bases between. CDR1 is MGHRA and CDR2 is YSYEKL in the germline V gene. The CDR3 bases are TGCGCCAGCAGCCAAGGAGGAAGCGACCAACTAGCCAAAAACATTCAGTACTTC. Translated, it gives CASSQGGSDQLAKNIQYF.

The chain combines TRBV7-3 with TRBJ2-2; 8 bases agree with TRBD2. Trimming cost V 1 base and J 7 bases; bases outside gene matches: 2. This CDR3 comprises 14 residues. CDR1 and CDR2 from the germline V gene are SGHTA and FQGTGA. The CDR3 nucleotides read TGTGCCAGCAGCTTAATTCGGGGGGGCGGGGAGCTGTTTTTT. It specifies CASSLIRGGGELFF.

The V gene is TRBV10-2, the J gene TRBJ2-7; 9 bases align to TRBD2. J was trimmed by 2 bases and V by 5 bases; bases with no gene match: 7. This CDR3 has 15 residues. Per the germline V gene, CDR1 is WSHSY and CDR2 is SAAADI. This CDR3 reads CASSPIAGAPYEQYF. CDR3 nucleotide sequence: TGCGCCAGCAGTCCCATAGCGGGAGCGCCCTACGAGCAGTACTTC.

This rearrangement joins TRBV4-1 to TRBJ1-5; unclear D gene. CDR1 and CDR2 from the germline V gene are MGHRA and YSYEKL. V lost 1 base to trimming and J lost 7 bases, with 17 bases between them. The CDR3 is made up of 16 amino acids. The chain's CDR3 is CASSQGLIRVVQPQHF. The CDR3 DNA is TGCGCCAGCAGCCAAGGGTTGATAAGAGTAGTACAGCCCCAGCATTTT.

This clone was found once. The J gene is TRBJ1-3, the V gene TRBV7-2; 9 bases align to TRBD1. The CDR3 runs to 15 residues. The V gene end was trimmed by 4 bases and the J gene end by 4 bases; junction bases not matched to a gene: 5. Germline loops: CDR1 SGHTA, CDR2 FQGNSA. In nucleotides, the CDR3 is TGTGCCAGCAGCTGGGGGACAGGGCGAGGAAACACCATATATTTT. This codes for CASSWGTGRGNTIYF. The whole variable domain, remainder taken from reference TRBV7-2 and TRBJ1-3, is GAGVSQSPSNKVTEKGKDVELRCDPISGHTALYWYRQSLGQGLEFLIYFQGNSAPDKSGLPSDRFSAERTGGSVSTLTIQRTQQEDSAVYLCASSWGTGRGNTIYFGEGSWLTVV.

This sequence joins TRBV5-1 and TRBJ1-2; D perhaps matches TRBD1 (6 bases). The CDR3 length is 13 residues. Germline-derived CDR1 and CDR2 are SGHRS and YFSETQ. Trimming took off 3 bases at V and 2 bases at J, with 8 bases between the two ends. CDR3 coding DNA: TGCGCCAGCAGCTCGCAGGGGAACTATGGCTACACCTTC. It is translated as CASSSQGNYGYTF.

The genes are TRBV5-8 and TRBJ2-3; 8 bases match TRBD1. In germline, CDR1 is SGHTS, CDR2 YDEGEE. The CDR3 totals 12 residues. Unmatched junction bases numbered 3, after V lost 4 bases and J lost 8 bases. CDR3 residues: CASSQQGGTQYF. DNA of the CDR3: TGTGCCAGCAGCCAACAGGGGGGTACGCAGTATTTT.

The table lists this clone with a count of one. V usage is TRBV7-8 and J usage is TRBJ1-4; D not certain. CDR1 is SGHVS, CDR2 FQNEAQ, per germline. V was cut by 5 bases and J by 8 bases, with 9 bases left in between. The CDR3 runs to 12 residues. CDR3 bases: TGTGCCAGCAGCGACCTAGGAGAAAAACTGTTTTTT. It specifies CASSDLGEKLFF.

This chain uses TRBV6-1 with TRBJ1-3, with D maybe TRBD1 (6 bases). Germline loops: CDR1 MNHNS, CDR2 SASEGT. The CDR3 has 14 residues. V lost 5 bases, J lost 3 bases, and 11 bases lay in between. This chain's CDR3 is CASSLDSGGNTIYF. CDR3 DNA: TGTGCCAGCAGTTTGGACAGCGGTGGAAACACCATATATTTT.

The chain couples TRBV6-4 to TRBJ2-1; 8 bases match TRBD1. Trimming took 0 bases from V and 5 from J; bases not matched to a gene: 9. The CDR3 has 17 amino acids. CDR1 is MRHNA and CDR2 is SNTAGT in the germline V gene. The CDR3 loop is CASSDSFRDRGHNEQFF. CDR3 sequence (DNA): TGTGCCAGCAGTGACTCGTTTCGAGACAGGGGCCACAATGAGCAGTTCTTC.

This chain joins TRBV30 and TRBJ1-3, with unresolved D. The V and J ends lost 3 bases and 0 bases respectively, with 12 bases between them. The CDR3 has 15 amino acids. Germline CDR1 reads GTSNPN; CDR2 reads SVGIG (reference sequence). CDR3 bases: TGTGCCTGGAGCACTTTAGCCCGCTCTGGAAACACCATATATTTT. This sequence encodes CAWSTLARSGNTIYF.

V and J are TRBV28 and TRBJ2-7; TRBD1 aligns across 7 bases. The trim removed 10 bases at V and 0 bases at J, leaving 6 bases unmatched. The CDR3 is 13 amino acids. The germline V gene has CDR1 MDHEN and CDR2 SYDVKM. The CDR3 coding sequence is TGTGCCACCCGAGGGACAGTCTCCTACGAGCAGTACTTC. Protein product: CATRGTVSYEQYF.

V usage is TRBV7-9 and J usage is TRBJ2-1, with unresolved D. Between the trimmed V and J ends, which lost 8 bases and 4 bases, there was a span of 3 bases. The CDR3 has 10 amino acids. The germline V gene encodes CDR1 SEHNR and CDR2 FQNEAQ (reference sequence). This chain's CDR3 is CASQYNEQFF. CDR3 sequence (DNA): TGTGCCAGCCAATACAATGAGCAGTTCTTC.

The rearrangement uses TRBV7-8 and TRBJ1-1; D perhaps matches TRBD1 (5 bases). V was clipped by 1 base and J by 1 base, with 7 bases between them. Germline loops: CDR1 SGHVS, CDR2 FQNEAQ. This CDR3 comprises 14 residues. The CDR3 loop is CASSLVTGNTEAFF. The CDR3 DNA is TGTGCCAGCAGCTTAGTTACAGGGAACACTGAAGCTTTCTTT.

The chain combines TRBV13 with TRBJ2-2, with D perhaps matching TRBD1 (5 bases). Per germline, CDR1 PRHDT and CDR2 FYEKMQ (reference sequence). CDR3 length equals 12 residues. V was clipped by 8 bases and J by 1 base, with 5 bases between them. CDR3 bases: TGTGCCAGCGACAGGAACACCGGGGAGCTGTTTTTT. It yields the protein CASDRNTGELFF.

The chain employs TRBV29-1 and TRBJ2-7, with 10 bases identical to TRBD1. The CDR3 spans 15 residues. CDR1 is SQVTM and CDR2 is ANQGSEA in the germline V gene. After removal of 2 bases from V and 4 bases from J, the junction contained 8 bases not matched to a gene. This CDR3 reads CSVESGTGEPYEQYF. The CDR3 DNA reads TGCAGCGTTGAATCCGGGACAGGGGAACCATACGAGCAGTACTTC.

The V call is TRBV6-1, the J call TRBJ2-7, with TRBD2 matching 8 bases. The length of the CDR3 is 14 residues. The germline CDR1 and CDR2 sequences are MNHNS and SASEGT. Losses at the gene ends were 6 bases for V and 3 bases for J; bases not matched to a gene: 7. CDR3 DNA: TGTGCCAGCAGCCATAGCGGGATCTACTACGAGCAGTACTTC. Its translation is CASSHSGIYYEQYF.

This clone was recorded a few times. The chain uses TRBV7-2 and TRBJ1-5; possible D gene TRBD1, 5 bases. This CDR3 is built from 16 residues. Per the germline V gene, CDR1 is SGHTA and CDR2 is FQGNSA. V was trimmed by 0 bases and J by 5 bases, leaving 14 bases between them. CDR3 in DNA: TGTGCCAGCAGCTTAGCAGGGGATCTCCCCGATCAGCCCCAGCATTTT. Translation: CASSLAGDLPDQPQHF.

The V call is TRBV11-3, the J call TRBJ2-7, with D uncertain. V gave up 6 bases and J gave up 4 bases, with 13 bases separating them. The V gene's germline CDR1 is SGHNT and CDR2 YENEEA. The CDR3 totals 13 residues. The CDR3 bases are TGTGCCAGCAGTGGGCAGGAAGTTTACGAGCAGTACTTC. This translates into CASSGQEVYEQYF.

The rearrangement links TRBV19 to TRBJ1-2, with D unclear. The germline V gene has CDR1 LNHDA and CDR2 SQIVND (reference sequence). Trimming took 0 bases from V and 2 from J, leaving 4 bases between them. The CDR3 sequence is 13 residues long. The CDR3 loop reads CASSIDQNYGYTF. CDR3 in DNA: TGTGCCAGTAGTATAGACCAGAACTATGGCTACACCTTC.

This clone appeared a few times. The chain has TRBV9 and TRBJ2-7; 12 bases agree with TRBD1. V lost 6 bases to trimming and J lost 1 base; unmatched junction nucleotides: 5. From germline, CDR1 is SGDLS and CDR2 YYNGEE. The CDR3 runs to 15 residues. The chain's CDR3 is CASTAGQGASYEQYF. Here the CDR3 DNA reads TGTGCCAGCACCGCGGGACAGGGGGCTTCCTACGAGCAGTACTTC. Complete variable domain (other parts from reference TRBV9 and TRBJ2-7): DSGVTQTPKHLITATGQRVTLRCSPRSGDLSVYWYQQSLDQGLQFLIQYYNGEERAKGNILERFSAQQFPDLHSELNLSSLELGDSALYFCASTAGQGASYEQYFGPGTRLTVT.

This chain links TRBV5-1 with TRBJ2-7; D is unresolved. The germline V gene encodes CDR1 SGHRS and CDR2 YFSETQ. The germline V and J ends were trimmed by 0 bases and 3 bases, with 16 bases remaining between them. The CDR3 loop spans 16 amino acids. CDR3 nucleotides: TGCGCCAGCAGCTTGGGGCTAGTGGGTTACCTCTACGAGCAGTACTTC. Protein: CASSLGLVGYLYEQYF.

The CDR3 loop is CASSLDSLNTEAFF. The CDR3 DNA reads TGTGCCAGCAGCTTGGACAGCTTGAACACTGAAGCTTTCTTT. This rearrangement joins TRBV5-4 to TRBJ1-1; D remains unclear. This CDR3 is 14 amino acids long. Looked up from germline, CDR1 is SGHNT and CDR2 is YYREEE (reference sequence). V gave up 0 bases and J gave up 0 bases, with 6 bases separating them.

V gene TRBV7-9 combines with J gene TRBJ2-7, with 8 bases lining up with TRBD2. The CDR3 is 16 amino acids. Germline CDR1 reads SEHNR; CDR2 reads FQNEAQ (reference sequence). V shed 1 base and J 2 bases; nucleotides not matched to a gene: 7. In nucleotides, the CDR3 is TGTGCCAGCAGCTTAGGGCTCGGGGGGGGGACCTACGAGCAGTACTTC. It codes for CASSLGLGGGTYEQYF.